This is a list of T cell receptor beta chains from one sample in a study of T cell repertoires in cytomegalovirus infection. These receptors have no identified antigens. MiXCR was run by TCRdb on the reads, yielding one entry per CDR3 protein. The sample yields 650,000 to 850,000 distinct CDR3 sequences, 25% to 30% seen once. The source was cultured CD8+ T cells from PBMCs, collected from culture after CMV antigen stimulation. The receptors come from a human donor in good health (CMV status not recorded). Some clones in this sample may be carry-over from other donors' samples. Each CDR3 is given with its conserved first and last residue. A D gene is named only where the DNA matches it firmly. Clone size is not always given. Where it is, it says once, few, many or a class for expanded clones.

TRBV6-1,17,TRBJ2-6,-,-,TGTGCCAGCAGTGAATGGTTCGATTACTCTGGGGCCAACGTCCTGACTTTC,CASSEWFDYSGANVLTF
TRBV7-6,15,TRBJ2-1,TRBD2,few,TGTGCCAGCAGACGACTAGCAAGCTCCTACAATGAGCAGTTCTTC,CASRRLASSYNEQFF
TRBV7-6,16,TRBJ1-2,TRBD1,many,TGTGCCAGCAGCCATCACCGGGACAGGGGTGACTATGGCTACACCTTC,CASSHHRDRGDYGYTF
TRBV7-2,14,TRBJ2-5,-,few,TGTGCCAGCAGCTTAGAAGGGCCCTGGGAGACCCAGTACTTC,CASSLEGPWETQYF
TRBV7-9,17,TRBJ1-1,-,few,TGTGCCAGCAGCTTAGAGGGTTTTTTAAGAGGGGACACTGAAGCTTTCTTT,CASSLEGFLRGDTEAFF
TRBV10-3,13,TRBJ2-2,TRBD1,-,TGTGCCGGGGACAGTGGGAACACCGGGGAGCTGTTTTTT,CAGDSGNTGELFF
TRBV12-3/TRBV12-4,13,TRBJ2-1,-,-,TGTGCCAGCAGTTCCTTTTTATACAATGAGCAGTTCTTC,CASSSFLYNEQFF
TRBV7-3,15,TRBJ1-1,-,-,TGTGCCAGCAGCGAGTCCTCGGGGGGGAACACTGAAGCTTTCTTT,CASSESSGGNTEAFF
TRBV6-5,15,TRBJ1-6,-,few,TGTGCCAGCAGTTACTCGATATCGGCCGATTCACCCCTCCACTTT,CASSYSISADSPLHF
TRBV15,15,TRBJ2-1,TRBD1,many,TGTGCCACCAGCACGGACAGGGTAACCTACAATGAGCAGTTCTTC,CATSTDRVTYNEQFF
TRBV29-1,14,TRBJ1-2,TRBD1,-,TGCAGCGTTGAGGGGGACAGGGGACTCTATGGCTACACCTTC,CSVEGDRGLYGYTF
TRBV5-6,13,TRBJ1-2,TRBD1,-,TGTGTCAGCAGCTCCGGGACAGGGTATGGCTACACCTTC,CVSSSGTGYGYTF
TRBV11-2,17,TRBJ1-2,-,few,TGTGCCAGCAGCCCCGCCGACAGGACTTCTTCTAACTATGGCTACACCTTC,CASSPADRTSSNYGYTF
TRBV27,15,TRBJ2-3,-,few,TGTGCCAGCAGTTTAGGTTCTCCTCGTACAGATACGCAGTATTTT,CASSLGSPRTDTQYF
TRBV3-1,15,TRBJ1-2,-,-,TGTGCCAGCAGCCAAGATGGGGGGCCGGACTATGGCTACACCTTC,CASSQDGGPDYGYTF
TRBV4-1,15,TRBJ2-2,-,-,TGCGCCAGCAGCCAGGCCCGGTCGTTGGCCGGGGAGCTGTTTTTT,CASSQARSLAGELFF
TRBV2,17,TRBJ2-3,TRBD2,-,TGTGCCAGCCCGGGACTAGCGGGAGGCTCTAGCACAGATACGCAGTATTTT,CASPGLAGGSSTDTQYF
TRBV7-2,14,TRBJ2-1,TRBD2,-,TGTGCCAGCAGCTCCGGGACTAGCGGTCAAGAGCAGTTCTTC,CASSSGTSGQEQFF
TRBV7-6,17,TRBJ1-1,TRBD1,few,TGTGCCAGCAGCTTCGACCACCGGACAGGGGGCTTCACTGAAGCTTTCTTT,CASSFDHRTGGFTEAFF
TRBV28,14,TRBJ2-1,TRBD1,few,TGTGCCAGCACCGAGACAGGGCAAAACAATGAGCAGTTCTTC,CASTETGQNNEQFF
TRBV7-2,15,TRBJ1-5,-,-,TGTGCCAGCAGCCCAAGGATAGATAGCAATCAGCCCCAGCATTTT,CASSPRIDSNQPQHF
TRBV9,17,TRBJ1-2,-,-,TGTGCCAGCAGCCACCTAACCCCCGGCAGGGAGTACTATGGCTACACCTTC,CASSHLTPGREYYGYTF
TRBV7-6,14,TRBJ2-3,-,-,TGTGCCAGCAGCCCCCTGAACCCCCCAGATACGCAGTATTTT,CASSPLNPPDTQYF
TRBV29-1,13,TRBJ2-7,-,-,TGCAGCGTACCGACAGGAGATAGCTACGAGCAGTACTTC,CSVPTGDSYEQYF
TRBV4-1,16,TRBJ2-1,-,-,TGCGCCAGCAGCCAAGTAAATCCCATGGATCTGAATGAGCAGTTCTTC,CASSQVNPMDLNEQFF
TRBV5-1,14,TRBJ2-5,-,few,TGCGCCAGCAGCTTGGTACGACTCCAAGAGACCCAGTACTTC,CASSLVRLQETQYF
TRBV6-2/TRBV6-3,14,TRBJ1-2,-,-,TGTGCCAGCAGTTCCCACAGGGTCCGGGAGGGCTACACCTTC,CASSSHRVREGYTF